This T cell receptor (beta chain) derives from a study of early T cells in non-severe SARS-CoV-2 infection. Study at large: Bulk RNA from unsorted whole blood was sequenced; chains were unpaired.

Separate cDNA molecules each had unique molecular identifiers attached to them. TCRdb re-called the 5' RACE reads through MiXCR, storing one row per CDR3 protein. The table lists some 73,000 distinct CDR3 sequences, around 12% of them singletons, with about 3.5% in the top ten. CDR3 length: 15 residues. In germline, CDR1 is SGHAT, CDR2 FQNNGV. V was cut by 1 base and J by 2 bases, with 12 bases left in between. In its sample, this clonotype was seen a few times. Its antigen is undetermined. The study, taken as a whole, reports: VDJdb matching, biased toward anti-spike CD8 responses, missed private and CD4 specificities.

The TCR comes from an adult who was a healthcare worker with PCR-confirmed SARS-CoV-2 infection or an uninfected control (not recorded which). The rearrangement links TRBV11-2 to TRBJ2-7; TRBD2 might be the D (5 bases). The sample taken for sequencing was whole blood. This CDR3 reads CASSLGSGPTYEQYF. The CDR3 DNA reads as TGTGCCAGCAGCTTAGGCAGCGGTCCGACCTACGAGCAGTACTTC.